This TCR beta chain is drawn from a study of blood T cells in healthy people across ages. General study points: Estimated diversity across one million T cells was deemed an underestimate. Roughly linear declines in TCR beta diversity per million T cells occurred with age. Since the PBMCs were unsorted, naive and antigen-experienced cells could not be conclusively compared.

This clonotype appeared a few times. Its antigen is unidentified. A second about 7 to 11 cycle PCR used barcoded and J-beta primers. A single record per CDR3 protein comes from TCRdb applying MiXCR to the 5' RACE reads. Of about 800,000 distinct CDR3 sequences detected, around half appear once; the ten largest clones hold 15% to 20%. Peripheral blood samples of roughly 10 milliliters were drawn from each donor. The sample was blood. This sequence originates from a man at least 80 years old in good health.

CDR3 DNA sequence: TGCAGTGCTAGAGATCCTAGCGGGAGTCGGTACGAGCAGTACTTC. Its translation is CSARDPSGSRYEQYF. The V call is TRBV20-1, the J call TRBJ2-7, with 10 bases identical to TRBD2. This CDR3 has 15 residues. Per the germline V gene, CDR1 is DFQATT and CDR2 is SNEGSKA (reference sequence). Losses at the gene ends were 0 bases for V and 4 bases for J; bases not matched to a gene: 6.